Listed below are T cell receptor beta chains from one sample, sequenced in a study of technical replicates of blood from a handful of donors. Assay used: immunoSEQ multiplex PCR; TCRdb lists only in-frame clones, some missing. The sample consists of around 100,000 clones, approximately 96% of them appearing once. The sequenced sample consisted of T cells isolated from PBMCs. These receptor sequences come from a human donor in good health. Both conserved end residues are part of each CDR3. A D gene is named only where the DNA matches it firmly. A clone size is listed for some rows: how often the clone was seen (once, few, many), or a class if it is expanded.

size: NA
D: NA
J: TRBJ1-2
V: TRBV5-1
CDR3: CASSLEGVGYTF
DNA: TGCGCCAGCAGCTTGGAGGGAGTTGGCTACACCTTC

size: once
D: NA
J: TRBJ1-1
V: TRBV12-5
CDR3: CASGLTGGNTEAFF
DNA: TGTGCTAGTGGTTTGACCGGGGGAAACACTGAAGCTTTCTTT

size: NA
D: NA
J: TRBJ2-1
V: TRBV4-1
CDR3: CASSQDGGPYNEQFF
DNA: TGCGCCAGCAGCCAAGATGGTGGGCCCTACAATGAGCAGTTCTTC

size: NA
D: TRBD2
J: TRBJ2-7
V: TRBV6-6
CDR3: CASSYFGTSYEQYF
DNA: TGTGCCAGCAGTTACTTCGGGACTAGTTACGAGCAGTACTTC

size: NA
D: NA
J: TRBJ1-5
V: TRBV19
CDR3: CASSIDLGGALRNQPQHF
DNA: TGTGCCAGTAGTATAGATCTCGGGGGGGCTTTACGCAATCAGCCCCAGCATTTT

size: once
D: NA
J: TRBJ1-2
V: TRBV20-1
CDR3: CSARKWRATF
DNA: TGCAGTGCTAGAAAGTGGAGGGCAACCTTC

size: NA
D: TRBD2
J: TRBJ2-1
V: TRBV11-3
CDR3: CASSFSGEPNNEQFF
DNA: TGTGCCAGCAGCTTTAGCGGGGAGCCCAACAATGAGCAGTTCTTC

size: NA
D: NA
J: TRBJ1-1
V: TRBV30
CDR3: CAWTHGTEAFF
DNA: TGTGCCTGGACCCACGGGACTGAAGCTTTCTTT

size: NA
D: TRBD1
J: TRBJ1-1
V: TRBV10-3
CDR3: CAITGQGRTEAFF
DNA: TGTGCCATCACGGGACAGGGACGGACTGAAGCTTTCTTT

size: NA
D: TRBD2
J: TRBJ2-1
V: TRBV7-3
CDR3: CASSLFLAGEVNEQFF
DNA: TGTGCCAGCAGCTTATTTCTGGCGGGAGAGGTAAATGAGCAGTTCTTC

size: NA
D: NA
J: TRBJ1-2
V: TRBV2
CDR3: CASTFEWGPNYGYTF
DNA: TGTGCCAGCACTTTTGAGTGGGGGCCTAACTATGGCTACACCTTC

size: NA
D: NA
J: TRBJ2-3
V: TRBV6-5
CDR3: CASSQWTQDTRYF
DNA: TGTGCCAGCAGTCAGTGGACACAAGATACGCGGTATTTT

size: few
D: TRBD2
J: TRBJ2-2
V: TRBV19
CDR3: CASRGRTSGRPNTGELFF
DNA: TGTGCCAGTAGGGGGCGGACTAGCGGTCGACCGAACACCGGGGAGCTGTTTTTT

size: NA
D: NA
J: TRBJ1-2
V: TRBV7-9
CDR3: CASSLAQNYGYTF
DNA: TGTGCCAGCAGCTTAGCACAGAACTATGGCTACACCTTC

size: NA
D: NA
J: TRBJ1-1
V: TRBV27
CDR3: CASSSAGLNTEAFF
DNA: TGTGCCAGCAGTTCCGCAGGGTTGAACACTGAAGCTTTCTTT

size: NA
D: TRBD1
J: TRBJ1-5
V: TRBV7-9
CDR3: CASSPDRASNQPQHF
DNA: TGTGCCAGCAGCCCCGACAGGGCAAGCAATCAGCCCCAGCATTTT

size: NA
D: NA
J: TRBJ1-1
V: TRBV7-2
CDR3: CASSQDRRNTEAFF
DNA: TGTGCCAGCAGCCAAGACAGGCGGAACACTGAAGCTTTCTTT

size: NA
D: NA
J: TRBJ1-3
V: TRBV10-3
CDR3: CAIRGGTSDTIYF
DNA: TGTGCCATCAGGGGCGGGACTTCTGACACCATATATTTT

size: NA
D: TRBD2
J: TRBJ2-1
V: TRBV29-1
CDR3: CSVGGLAGHEQFF
DNA: TGCAGCGTTGGGGGACTAGCGGGCCATGAGCAGTTCTTC

size: NA
D: TRBD2
J: TRBJ2-7
V: TRBV29-1
CDR3: CSVVAGGEEQYF
DNA: TGCAGCGTTGTGGCGGGAGGGGAAGAGCAGTACTTC

size: NA
D: TRBD2
J: TRBJ2-5
V: TRBV10-1
CDR3: CASSSSGSRPLETQYF
DNA: TGCGCCAGCAGCAGTAGCGGGAGCCGCCCCTTAGAGACCCAGTACTTC

size: NA
D: NA
J: TRBJ2-3
V: TRBV29-1
CDR3: CSVEYLGTDTQYF
DNA: TGCAGCGTTGAATACTTGGGCACAGATACGCAGTATTTT

size: NA
D: TRBD2
J: TRBJ2-2
V: TRBV4-1
CDR3: CASSQGGGRYTGELFF
DNA: TGCGCCAGCAGCCAAGGGGGAGGGAGGTACACCGGGGAGCTGTTTTTT

size: NA
D: NA
J: TRBJ2-2
V: TRBV27
CDR3: CASRNRVSTGELFF
DNA: TGTGCCAGCCGGAACAGGGTGAGCACCGGGGAGCTGTTTTTT

size: NA
D: NA
J: TRBJ2-5
V: TRBV7-3
CDR3: CASSLVGHSQETQYF
DNA: TGTGCCAGCAGCTTAGTGGGACACTCCCAAGAGACCCAGTACTTC

size: NA
D: TRBD2
J: TRBJ2-1
V: TRBV2
CDR3: CASRTSGTLEQFF
DNA: TGTGCCAGCAGGACTAGCGGGACCCTTGAGCAGTTCTTC

size: NA
D: TRBD1
J: TRBJ2-5
V: TRBV28
CDR3: CASSRGQGSQETQYF
DNA: TGTGCCAGCAGTCGAGGACAGGGGTCCCAAGAGACCCAGTACTTC

size: NA
D: TRBD1
J: TRBJ2-7
V: TRBV11-2
CDR3: CASSPRGQGFSYEQYF
DNA: TGTGCCAGCAGCCCGAGGGGACAGGGTTTCTCCTACGAGCAGTACTTC

size: NA
D: TRBD2
J: TRBJ2-2
V: TRBV5-1
CDR3: CASSTLAGGNTGELFF
DNA: TGCGCCAGCAGCACCCTAGCGGGAGGGAACACCGGGGAGCTGTTTTTT

size: NA
D: NA
J: TRBJ2-2
V: TRBV19
CDR3: CASSTPGSYTGELFF
DNA: TGTGCCAGTAGTACTCCAGGTTCTTACACCGGGGAGCTGTTTTTT

size: NA
D: TRBD1
J: TRBJ1-2
V: TRBV28
CDR3: CASMEGARYGYTF
DNA: TGTGCCAGCATGGAGGGGGCAAGGTATGGCTACACCTTC

size: NA
D: NA
J: TRBJ2-3
V: TRBV4-3
CDR3: CASSQDRWTDIRTDTQYF
DNA: TGCGCCAGCAGCCAAGATCGATGGACGGACATACGGACAGATACGCAGTATTTT

size: NA
D: TRBD2
J: TRBJ2-3
V: TRBV28
CDR3: CASSSGTSGRGTDTQYF
DNA: TGTGCCAGCAGCAGTGGGACTAGCGGAAGGGGCACAGATACGCAGTATTTT

size: NA
D: NA
J: TRBJ2-1
V: TRBV27
CDR3: CASSFSSGGQGWNEQFF
DNA: TGTGCCAGCAGTTTCAGTTCCGGAGGGCAGGGATGGAATGAGCAGTTCTTC

size: NA
D: NA
J: TRBJ1-3
V: TRBV19
CDR3: CASSLEGTSSGNTIYF
DNA: TGTGCCAGTAGTTTGGAGGGAACCTCCTCTGGAAACACCATATATTTT

size: NA
D: TRBD2
J: TRBJ2-1
V: TRBV9
CDR3: CASSVLAGASNEQFF
DNA: TGTGCCAGCAGCGTTTTAGCGGGGGCCAGCAATGAGCAGTTCTTC

size: NA
D: TRBD1
J: TRBJ2-6
V: TRBV7-3
CDR3: CASSSGTAFSGANVLTF
DNA: TGTGCCAGCAGCTCCGGGACAGCTTTCTCTGGGGCCAACGTCCTGACTTTC

size: NA
D: TRBD1
J: TRBJ2-7
V: TRBV15
CDR3: CATSREGQRMYEQYF
DNA: TGTGCCACCAGCAGAGAGGGACAGAGAATGTACGAGCAGTACTTC

size: once
D: NA
J: TRBJ2-7
V: TRBV7-8
CDR3: CASSLRLEYEQYF
DNA: TGTGCCAGCAGCTTAAGGTTGGAGTACGAGCAGTACTTC

size: once
D: TRBD2
J: TRBJ2-7
V: TRBV5-5
CDR3: CASSFSGNYEQYF
DNA: TGTGCCAGCAGCTTCAGCGGGAACTACGAGCAGTACTTC

size: NA
D: NA
J: TRBJ1-4
V: TRBV10-3
CDR3: CAISESISGANEKLFF
DNA: TGTGCCATCAGTGAGTCGATCAGCGGGGCTAATGAAAAACTGTTTTTT

size: once
D: NA
J: TRBJ1-1
V: TRBV11-3
CDR3: CASTEAGFTEAFF
DNA: TGTGCCAGCACCGAGGCCGGGTTTACTGAAGCTTTCTTT

size: NA
D: TRBD2
J: TRBJ2-3
V: TRBV9
CDR3: CASSGGWLAGQDTQYF
DNA: TGTGCCAGCAGCGGGGGGTGGCTAGCGGGACAAGATACGCAGTATTTT

size: NA
D: TRBD1
J: TRBJ1-2
V: TRBV9
CDR3: CASSVVATGGIDGYTF
DNA: TGTGCCAGCAGCGTAGTCGCGACAGGGGGCATCGATGGCTACACCTTC

size: NA
D: TRBD2
J: TRBJ2-5
V: TRBV5-1
CDR3: CASSLELGGETQYF
DNA: TGCGCCAGCAGCCTCGAGCTGGGAGGGGAGACCCAGTACTTC

size: NA
D: TRBD2
J: TRBJ2-1
V: TRBV6-5
CDR3: CASRAGGLEEQFF
DNA: TGTGCCAGCCGAGCGGGAGGGCTTGAGGAGCAGTTCTTC